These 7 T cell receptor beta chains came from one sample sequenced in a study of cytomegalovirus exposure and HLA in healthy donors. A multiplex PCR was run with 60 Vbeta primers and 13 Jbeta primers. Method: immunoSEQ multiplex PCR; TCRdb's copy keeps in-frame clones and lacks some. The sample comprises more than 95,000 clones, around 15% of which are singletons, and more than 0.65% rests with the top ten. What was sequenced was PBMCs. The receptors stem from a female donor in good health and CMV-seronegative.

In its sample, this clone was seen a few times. In nucleotides, the CDR3 is TGTGCCAGCAGCGTCTTTGGGCAGGTTCAAGAGACCCAGTACTTC. Amino acid sequence: CASSVFGQVQETQYF. The chain is built from TRBV9 and TRBJ2-5; D remains unclear. Germline CDR1 is SGDLS and CDR2 is YYNGEE. V was shortened by 2 bases and J by 2 bases, with 13 bases between the two germline ends. This CDR3 has 15 residues.

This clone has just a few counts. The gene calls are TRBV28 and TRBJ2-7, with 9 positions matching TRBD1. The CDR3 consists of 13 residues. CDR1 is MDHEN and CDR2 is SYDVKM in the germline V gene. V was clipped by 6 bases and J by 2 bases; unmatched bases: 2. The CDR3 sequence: CASRWTGAYEQYF. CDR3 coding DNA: TGTGCCAGCAGATGGACAGGGGCCTACGAGCAGTACTTC.

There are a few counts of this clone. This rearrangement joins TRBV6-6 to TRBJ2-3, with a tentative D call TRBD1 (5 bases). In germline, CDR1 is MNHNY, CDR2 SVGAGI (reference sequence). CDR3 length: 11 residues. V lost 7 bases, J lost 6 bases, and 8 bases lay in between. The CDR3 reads CASIRGDTQYF. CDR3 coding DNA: TGTGCCAGCATTAGGGGTGATACGCAGTATTTT.

The CDR3 is CASSLDLTDYGYTF. For the CDR3, the DNA is TGTGCCAGCAGCCTCGATTTGACAGACTATGGCTACACCTTC. V gene TRBV11-1 combines with J gene TRBJ1-2; possibly TRBD1 for D (5 bases). CDR3 length: 14 residues. The V gene lost 5 bases and the J gene lost 3 bases, with 13 bases spanning the gap. Germline V gene data show CDR1 as SGHAT and CDR2 as FQDESV (reference sequence).

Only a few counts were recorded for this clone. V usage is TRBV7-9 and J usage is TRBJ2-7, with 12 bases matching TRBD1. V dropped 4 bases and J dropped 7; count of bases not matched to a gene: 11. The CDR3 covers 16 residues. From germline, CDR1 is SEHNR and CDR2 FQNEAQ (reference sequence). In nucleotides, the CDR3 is TGTGCCAGCAGCTCGCTTGCGGGACAGGGGGCTCGGGAGCAGTACTTC. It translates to CASSSLAGQGAREQYF. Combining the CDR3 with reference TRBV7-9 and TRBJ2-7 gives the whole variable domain DTGVSQNPRHKITKRGQNVTFRCDPISEHNRLYWYRQTLGQGPEFLTYFQNEAQLEKSRLLSDRFSAERPKGSFSTLEIQRTEQGDSAMYLCASSSLAGQGAREQYFGPGTRLTVT.

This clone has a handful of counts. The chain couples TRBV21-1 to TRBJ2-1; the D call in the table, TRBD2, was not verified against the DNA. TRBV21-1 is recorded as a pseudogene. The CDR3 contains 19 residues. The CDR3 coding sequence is TGTGCCAGCAGCAAAGAGGGGGTAGCGGGAGTGCCAACATCCAATGAGCAGTTCTTC. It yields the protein CASSKEGVAGVPTSNEQFF.

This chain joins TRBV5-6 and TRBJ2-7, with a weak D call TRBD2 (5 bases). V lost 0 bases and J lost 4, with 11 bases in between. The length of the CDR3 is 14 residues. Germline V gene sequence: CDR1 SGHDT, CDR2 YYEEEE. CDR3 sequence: CASSLVVSGYEQYF. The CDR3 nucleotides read TGTGCCAGCAGCTTGGTGGTTTCGGGGTACGAGCAGTACTTC. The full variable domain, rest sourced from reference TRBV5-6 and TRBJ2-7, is DAGVTQSPTHLIKTRGQQVTLRCSPKSGHDTVSWYQQALGQGPQFIFQYYEEEERQRGNFPDRFSGHQFPNYSSELNVNALLLGDSALYLCASSLVVSGYEQYFGPGTRLTVT.